The 19 T cell receptor beta chains below come from one sample, sequenced in a study of T cell repertoires in cytomegalovirus infection (dated by TCRdb to about 2019). The sequencing machine was an Illumina HiSeq 1500. TCRdb applied fastp at Q25 and MiXCR to the public reads, then kept only in-frame beta chains. Duplicate CDR3 protein sequences are folded into a single record with the most common DNA and genes. The table for this sample lists 480,000 or so distinct CDR3 sequences; about 11% of them were counted only once. Of the sample, roughly 10% falls within the top ten clones. Sequencing was performed on PBMCs. Source of these receptors: a human donor in good health (CMV status not recorded). Some clones in this sample may be carry-over from other donors' samples.

On this clonotype: This may be a read error, as it is one base from a much larger clone. This chain uses TRBV6-5 with TRBJ1-4, with no clear D. Germline V gene lookup returns CDR1 MNHEY and CDR2 SVGAGI. This CDR3 region has 15 residues. Trimming cost V 4 bases and J 8 bases, with 17 bases left between them. The CDR3 region is CASSSDELPKEKLFF. The CDR3 DNA is TGTGCCAGCAGTTCCGACGAGCTCCCCAAGGAAAAACTGTTTTTT.

This clonotype turned up a few times. The chain joins TRBV2 to TRBJ1-4; D may be TRBD1 (6 bases). Germline V CDR1 and CDR2: SNHLY, FYNNEI. This CDR3 region has 15 residues. Trimming stripped 7 bases from V and 0 bases from J, with 12 bases between. CDR3 amino acids: CASKQGGTTNEKLFF. The CDR3 nucleotides are TGTGCCAGCAAACAGGGAGGGACAACTAATGAAAAACTGTTTTTT.

This clonotype was seen a handful of times. The CDR3 loop reads CASRLGGEANEKLFF. CDR3 nucleotide sequence: TGTGCCAGCAGGCTCGGGGGGGAGGCTAATGAAAAACTGTTTTTT. The chain combines TRBV12-3 or TRBV12-4 with TRBJ1-4; weak D call: TRBD1 (5 bases). The CDR3 has 15 amino acids. The V end was cut by 6 bases, the J end by 3 bases, with 14 bases between.

As concerns this clonotype: Given a much more abundant clone one base away, this may be a read error. The chain is built from TRBV15 and TRBJ1-5, with D tentatively TRBD1 (6 bases). The CDR3 covers 15 residues. Germline V CDR1 and CDR2: LNHNV, YYDKDF (reference sequence). The CDR3 DNA follows: TGTGCCACCAGCAGAGTTCGGGGGCAGAATCAGCCCCAGCGTTTT. This encodes CATSRVRGQNQPQRF.

The table lists this clonotype with many counts. The chain couples TRBV14 to TRBJ2-1; D is undetermined. Trimming cost V 1 base and J 10 bases, with 14 bases left between them. This CDR3 spans 14 amino acids. Germline lookup yields CDR1 SGHDN and CDR2 FVKESK. The CDR3 DNA reads as TGTGCCAGCAGCCAAGTTGCTTCGTGGTGGGAGCAGTTCTTC. It yields the protein CASSQVASWWEQFF.

In its sample, this clonotype was seen a few times. V is TRBV20-1 and J is TRBJ2-2; TRBD1 matches 8 bases. The CDR3 covers 15 residues. V shed 5 bases and J 0 bases; nucleotides not matched to a gene: 5. Germline V gene sequence: CDR1 DFQATT, CDR2 SNEGSKA (reference sequence). CDR3 sequence reads: CSAPPGGANTGELFF. The DNA of the CDR3 is TGCAGTGCTCCCCCAGGGGGCGCGAACACCGGGGAGCTGTTTTTT.

The chain has TRBV7-4 and TRBJ2-7; D is possibly TRBD1 (6 bases). CDR3 length: 13 residues. With 5 bases removed from V and 7 bases from J, the gap between germline ends came to 15 bases. CDR1 and CDR2 from the germline V gene are SGHVT and SQSDAQ. CDR3 coding DNA: TGTGCCAGCAGCCTCAGGGGTTCGCAGGAGCAGTACTTC. Translating gives CASSLRGSQEQYF.

This clonotype occurred many times. The rearrangement links TRBV7-2 to TRBJ2-5, with 8 bases matching TRBD1. The CDR3 spans 15 residues. Germline CDR1 SGHTA, CDR2 FQGNSA. V was clipped by 4 bases and J by 1 base; unmatched bases: 5. The CDR3 nucleotides are TGTGCCAGCAGCTCCCGGACAGGGCCCCAAGAGACCCAGTACTTC. Its translation: CASSSRTGPQETQYF.

On this clonotype: One end of the junction is discordant with germline, which a read error may explain. The CDR3 protein is CGAAVGGPVIGEQYF. CDR3 sequence (DNA): TGCGGTGCTGCAGTAGGCGGACCAGTTATCGGCGAGCAGTACTTC. The V and J genes are TRBV20-1 and TRBJ2-7, with no clear D. Germline values: CDR1 DFQATT, CDR2 SNEGSKA (reference sequence). There are 15 residues in the CDR3.

This clonotype was seen more than once but under ten times. The chain couples TRBV27 to TRBJ1-6; D ambiguous. The V and J ends lost 5 bases and 7 bases respectively, with 12 bases between them. Germline V gives CDR1 MNHEY, CDR2 SMNVEV (reference sequence). This CDR3 comprises 14 residues. CDR3 coding DNA: TGTGCCAGCAGTCGTCTGGCTAACAATTCACCCCTCCACTTT. It codes for CASSRLANNSPLHF.

This clonotype was picked up many times. This sequence joins TRBV7-2 and TRBJ2-3; no clear D. Between the trimmed V and J ends, which lost 0 bases and 5 bases, there was a span of 6 bases. Germline V gene lookup returns CDR1 SGHTA and CDR2 FQGNSA. The CDR3 is 13 residues long. The CDR3 loop is CASSLALKDTQYF. The DNA for the CDR3 is TGTGCCAGCAGCTTAGCGTTAAAAGATACGCAGTATTTT. The full variable domain, with the rest looked up from reference TRBV7-2 and TRBJ2-3, is GAGVSQSPSNKVTEKGKDVELRCDPISGHTALYWYRQSLGQGLEFLIYFQGNSAPDKSGLPSDRFSAERTGGSVSTLTIQRTQQEDSAVYLCASSLALKDTQYFGPGTRLTVL.

The rearrangement uses TRBV25-1 and TRBJ2-1; D is unresolved. Germline loops: CDR1 MGHDK, CDR2 SYGVNS. The CDR3 contains 13 residues. Trimming removed 1 base at V and 9 bases at J, with 10 bases between. CDR3 sequence: CASSELGRSEQFF. Here the CDR3 DNA reads TGTGCCAGCAGTGAATTGGGTAGGAGTGAGCAGTTCTTC.

This clonotype was found many times. This sequence joins TRBV18 and TRBJ2-3; 11 nucleotides align to TRBD2. The CDR3 loop spans 18 amino acids. The V gene's germline CDR1 is KGHSH and CDR2 LQKENI. The V segment lost 3 bases and the J segment 2 bases; nucleotides outside the gene matches: 10. Written as DNA, the CDR3 is TGTGCCAGCTCACCCCTCCCACTGACTAGCGGGAACACAGATACGCAGTATTTT. It encodes CASSPLPLTSGNTDTQYF.

This clonotype was seen a handful of times. The chain uses TRBV6-5 and TRBJ2-3; D may be TRBD1 (7 bases). V was pared by 2 bases and J by 1 base, with 22 bases between. This CDR3 comprises 19 residues. CDR1 is MNHEY, CDR2 SVGAGI, per germline. The CDR3 protein is CASSYPTAGQSFGTDTQYF. Here the CDR3 DNA reads TGTGCCAGCAGTTACCCCACCGCGGGACAGTCCTTCGGCACAGATACGCAGTATTTT.

This clonotype was seen repeatedly, ten times or more. This chain links TRBV7-6 with TRBJ2-2; D may be TRBD2 (6 bases). From germline, CDR1 is SGHVS and CDR2 FNYEAQ. V was shortened by 5 bases and J by 1 base, with 8 bases between the two germline ends. This CDR3 comprises 14 residues. The CDR3 loop is CASSEGLNTGELFF. CDR3 DNA: TGTGCCAGCAGCGAGGGACTGAACACCGGGGAGCTGTTTTTT.

Many counts were recorded for this clonotype. This chain uses TRBV7-9 with TRBJ2-7, with D unresolved. Germline V lookup: CDR1 SEHNR, CDR2 FQNEAQ (reference sequence). V gave up 2 bases and J gave up 3 bases, with 8 bases separating them. The CDR3 spans 13 residues. For the CDR3, the DNA is TGTGCCAGCAGCTTAAATCCCGACTACGAGCAGTACTTC. This codes for CASSLNPDYEQYF.

In its sample, this clonotype was seen many times. The chain has TRBV20-1 and TRBJ2-3; D perhaps matches TRBD2 (6 bases). V shed 6 bases and J shed 3 bases, with 16 bases lying between them. The CDR3 covers 14 residues. Germline CDR1 reads DFQATT; CDR2 reads SNEGSKA (reference sequence). The CDR3 region is CSARDPRGTDTQYF. The CDR3 DNA reads TGCAGTGCCCGGGACCCGCGGGGTACAGATACGCAGTATTTT.

This clonotype has ten or more counts. This sequence joins TRBV28 and TRBJ2-2; D possibly corresponds to TRBD1 (5 bases). The V end was cut by 7 bases, the J end by 5 bases, with 11 bases between. The CDR3 loop spans 13 amino acids. Germline assignment: CDR1 MDHEN and CDR2 SYDVKM. CDR3 sequence: CASILRGTGELFF. The CDR3 nucleotides are TGTGCCAGCATTCTAAGGGGAACCGGGGAGCTGTTTTTT.

In this sample, this clonotype turned up many times. The J gene is TRBJ1-1, the V gene TRBV10-3; D is possibly TRBD1 (5 bases). The germline V gene has CDR1 ENHRY and CDR2 SYGVKD. This CDR3 is 12 amino acids long. V gave up 8 bases and J gave up 0 bases, with 7 bases separating them. The CDR3 DNA reads as TGTGCCATCGGGGGACTGAACACTGAAGCTTTCTTT. It is translated as CAIGGLNTEAFF.